This T cell receptor beta chain derives from a study of OX40 agonist ivuxolimab in advanced cancers. The study, taken as a whole, reports: Partial responders treated at 0.1-3.0 mg/kg exhibited clonal expansion among the lowest measured. Within 6 weeks, CD4+ and CD8+ blood T cells expanded clonally at 0.1 to 3.0 mg/kg.

Any history of autoimmune disease or systemic immunosuppression disqualified patients. Collection of blood occurred at baseline, at cycle 4 day 1, and at cycle 7 day 1. As for this clone: Its cognate antigen is unknown.

Produced via immunoSEQ multiplex PCR; TCRdb's table is partial and in-frame only. The repertoire holds 70,000 to 80,000 clones, about 85% seen once, with roughly 4.9% in the top ten. J lost 0 bases, V lost 3 bases, and 18 bases had no gene match. The CDR3 length is 22 residues. Germline V gives CDR1 MDHEN, CDR2 SYDVKM. This sequence originates from an adult with an advanced solid tumor such as melanoma, head and neck, liver or kidney cancer. The gene calls are TRBV28 and TRBJ2-2, with TRBD2 matching over 11 bases. The sequencing used CD4+ or CD8+ T cells sorted from blood, collected in a trial of the OX40 agonist ivuxolimab. CDR3 DNA: TGTGCCAGCAGTTTGCCGTCCGTCAGGGGACGACTAGCGGGACCGAACACCGGGGAGCTGTTTTTT. It codes for CASSLPSVRGRLAGPNTGELFF.